This is a list of T cell receptor beta chains from one sample in a study of EBV T-cell therapy then PD-1 blockade in nasopharyngeal carcinoma. What these receptors recognize is not known. The table came from immunoSEQ multiplex PCR; TCRdb's copy has only in-frame clones and leaves some out. Of around 23,000 clones in the sample, over 75% were seen once. The source was CD8+ T cells from blood, collected at approximately day 61 from a patient whose treatment included autologous EBV-specific T cells and nivolumab. The receptor source for this set is a middle-aged man with nasopharyngeal carcinoma. Each CDR3 is given with its conserved first and last residue. Fields, in order: V gene, J gene, D gene, clone size, CDR3 DNA, CDR3 protein. The D gene is left open where the match is weak. Size values are once, few and many counts, or a class for expanded clones, and some rows have none.

v_gene: TRBV7-9; j_gene: TRBJ1-1; d_gene: NA; abundance: NA; CDR3nt: TGTGCCAGCAGCTTAGGGACGTCGGCCCAAAACACTGAAGCTTTCTTT; CDR3aa: CASSLGTSAQNTEAFF
v_gene: TRBV27; j_gene: TRBJ1-1; d_gene: NA; abundance: NA; CDR3nt: TGTGCCAGCAGTTGGCAGGGGACGGTGAACACTGAAGCTTTCTTT; CDR3aa: CASSWQGTVNTEAFF
v_gene: TRBV2; j_gene: TRBJ2-5; d_gene: TRBD2; abundance: NA; CDR3nt: TGTGCCAGCAGTGATCGTGAGGGACTAGCGATCCAAGAGACCCAGTACTTC; CDR3aa: CASSDREGLAIQETQYF
v_gene: TRBV21-1; j_gene: TRBJ1-5; d_gene: NA; abundance: NA; CDR3nt: TGTGCCAGCAGGAAAGCAGGGGACGCACCCCAGCATTTT; CDR3aa: CASRKAGDAPQHF
v_gene: TRBV4-3; j_gene: TRBJ1-1; d_gene: TRBD1; abundance: NA; CDR3nt: TGCGCCAGCAGCCAAGATATATTTAGGGGGCCCTCGAAGACTGAAGCTTTCTTT; CDR3aa: CASSQDIFRGPSKTEAFF
v_gene: TRBV4-1; j_gene: TRBJ1-1; d_gene: NA; abundance: NA; CDR3nt: TGCGCCACCAAGGACGGATACACTGAAGCTTTCTTT; CDR3aa: CATKDGYTEAFF
v_gene: TRBV9; j_gene: TRBJ1-4; d_gene: NA; abundance: NA; CDR3nt: TGTGCCAGCAGCGTAGACACGGACCCGAATGAAAAACTGTTTTTT; CDR3aa: CASSVDTDPNEKLFF
v_gene: TRBV2; j_gene: TRBJ2-3; d_gene: NA; abundance: NA; CDR3nt: TGTGCCAGTCGTGCAGATACGCAGTATTTT; CDR3aa: CASRADTQYF
v_gene: TRBV7-9; j_gene: TRBJ1-1; d_gene: NA; abundance: NA; CDR3nt: TGTGCCAGCAGCTTACGGGGGCGGTACACTGAAGCTTTCTTT; CDR3aa: CASSLRGRYTEAFF
v_gene: TRBV6-4; j_gene: TRBJ2-3; d_gene: TRBD2; abundance: NA; CDR3nt: TGTGCCAGCAGTCCTAGCGGGGGGGCCGCAGATACGCAGTATTTT; CDR3aa: CASSPSGGAADTQYF
v_gene: TRBV4-3; j_gene: TRBJ1-3; d_gene: NA; abundance: NA; CDR3nt: TGCGCCAGCAGCAGCATAAGTGGAAACACCATATATTTT; CDR3aa: CASSSISGNTIYF
v_gene: TRBV27; j_gene: TRBJ2-1; d_gene: TRBD1; abundance: NA; CDR3nt: TGTGCCAGCAGTTTAAGGGACAGACCTTACAATGAGCAGTTCTTC; CDR3aa: CASSLRDRPYNEQFF
v_gene: TRBV5-4; j_gene: TRBJ1-1; d_gene: NA; abundance: NA; CDR3nt: TGTGCCAGCAGCTTGTGGGACGGCACTGAAGCTTTCTTT; CDR3aa: CASSLWDGTEAFF
v_gene: TRBV4-1; j_gene: TRBJ1-6; d_gene: TRBD1; abundance: NA; CDR3nt: TGCGCCAGCAGCCATACAGGGGGTTCGGATTCACCCCTCCACTTT; CDR3aa: CASSHTGGSDSPLHF
v_gene: TRBV4-1; j_gene: TRBJ1-3; d_gene: TRBD1; abundance: NA; CDR3nt: TGCGCCAGCAGCCAAGAGAGGGGGCCTGGAAACACCATATATTTT; CDR3aa: CASSQERGPGNTIYF
v_gene: TRBV7-2; j_gene: TRBJ1-5; d_gene: TRBD1; abundance: NA; CDR3nt: TGTGCCAGCAGCCTCCGGGACAGGGGAAGCAATCAGCCCCAGCATTTT; CDR3aa: CASSLRDRGSNQPQHF
v_gene: TRBV19; j_gene: TRBJ1-1; d_gene: NA; abundance: NA; CDR3nt: TGTGCCAGTAAGGGGCCGGAAGAAACAGGTGAAGCTTTCTTT; CDR3aa: CASKGPEETGEAFF
v_gene: TRBV4-2; j_gene: TRBJ1-1; d_gene: TRBD1; abundance: NA; CDR3nt: TGTGCCGCAGAGGATAGAGGGGCAGGGGGGAACACTGAAGCTTTCTTT; CDR3aa: CAAEDRGAGGNTEAFF
v_gene: TRBV4-1; j_gene: TRBJ2-3; d_gene: NA; abundance: NA; CDR3nt: TGCGCCAGCAGCCCGGGGATCCTAACAGATACGCAGTATTTT; CDR3aa: CASSPGILTDTQYF
v_gene: TRBV29-1; j_gene: TRBJ2-7; d_gene: NA; abundance: NA; CDR3nt: TGCAGCCCCGGGGGTCAGTTCTACGAGCAGTACTTC; CDR3aa: CSPGGQFYEQYF
v_gene: TRBV30; j_gene: TRBJ1-2; d_gene: NA; abundance: few; CDR3nt: TGTGCCTGGAGTGTTGGAATTAACTATGGCTACACCTTC; CDR3aa: CAWSVGINYGYTF
v_gene: TRBV15; j_gene: TRBJ2-6; d_gene: NA; abundance: NA; CDR3nt: TGTGCCACCAGCAGAGAGGGGGGCCCCGGGGCCAACGTCCTGACTTTC; CDR3aa: CATSREGGPGANVLTF
v_gene: TRBV7-8; j_gene: TRBJ2-3; d_gene: NA; abundance: NA; CDR3nt: TGTGCCAGCAGCCCCGCCAGGGGTACGCAGTATTTT; CDR3aa: CASSPARGTQYF
v_gene: TRBV11-2; j_gene: TRBJ1-2; d_gene: NA; abundance: NA; CDR3nt: TGTGCCAGCAGCCCCGGGGGACACAGTTCCCACAGTCCTAACTATGGCTACACCTTC; CDR3aa: CASSPGGHSSHSPNYGYTF
v_gene: TRBV5-3; j_gene: TRBJ2-1; d_gene: NA; abundance: NA; CDR3nt: TGTGCCAGAAGCTTGGCCGGCGGGACGAGATACAATGAGCAGTTCTTC; CDR3aa: CARSLAGGTRYNEQFF
v_gene: TRBV5-6; j_gene: TRBJ1-2; d_gene: NA; abundance: NA; CDR3nt: TGTGCCAGCAGCCCTGGGGCCGCGGCATGGGGCTACACCTTC; CDR3aa: CASSPGAAAWGYTF
v_gene: TRBV9; j_gene: TRBJ1-5; d_gene: TRBD1; abundance: NA; CDR3nt: TGTGCCAGCAGCGTAGGCGGACAGGGGGCCGATCAGCCCCAGCATTTT; CDR3aa: CASSVGGQGADQPQHF
v_gene: TRBV9; j_gene: TRBJ2-1; d_gene: NA; abundance: NA; CDR3nt: TGTGCCAGCAGAGGTAGTGAGCAGTTCTTC; CDR3aa: CASRGSEQFF
v_gene: TRBV6-2/TRBV6-3; j_gene: TRBJ1-1; d_gene: NA; abundance: medium-sized; CDR3nt: TGTGCCAGCAGTTACTCGGGATCGAATGGCGCTGAAGCTTTCTTT; CDR3aa: CASSYSGSNGAEAFF
v_gene: TRBV4-1; j_gene: TRBJ2-5; d_gene: NA; abundance: NA; CDR3nt: TGCGCCAGCAGCCAAGAAGAAGGGATTCAAGAGACCCAGTACTTC; CDR3aa: CASSQEEGIQETQYF
v_gene: TRBV29-1; j_gene: TRBJ2-1; d_gene: NA; abundance: once; CDR3nt: TGCAGCGTTGACGCTATCGACAATGAGCAGTTCTTC; CDR3aa: CSVDAIDNEQFF
v_gene: TRBV5-4; j_gene: TRBJ2-7; d_gene: NA; abundance: NA; CDR3nt: TGTGCCAGCAGCTTGGACCGGCCAACGTCCTACGAGCAGTACTTC; CDR3aa: CASSLDRPTSYEQYF
v_gene: TRBV13; j_gene: TRBJ1-4; d_gene: NA; abundance: NA; CDR3nt: TGTGCCAGCAGCTTAGGAGGTTCTGCTAATGAAAAACTGTTTTTT; CDR3aa: CASSLGGSANEKLFF
v_gene: TRBV4-1; j_gene: TRBJ1-1; d_gene: NA; abundance: NA; CDR3nt: TGCGCCAGCAGCCAAGAGTACGGGGTCACTGAAGCTTTCTTT; CDR3aa: CASSQEYGVTEAFF
v_gene: TRBV10-3; j_gene: TRBJ2-1; d_gene: TRBD1; abundance: NA; CDR3nt: TGTGCCATCAGTGGTAGACAGGGAGAGGGCAATGAGCAGTTCTTC; CDR3aa: CAISGRQGEGNEQFF
v_gene: TRBV5-1; j_gene: TRBJ2-3; d_gene: TRBD1; abundance: NA; CDR3nt: TGCGCCAGCAGTTATAAAGGACGGGACAGGGGCACAGATACGCAGTATTTT; CDR3aa: CASSYKGRDRGTDTQYF
v_gene: TRBV7-9; j_gene: TRBJ1-4; d_gene: TRBD1; abundance: NA; CDR3nt: TGTGCCAGCAGCTTGGTCGACAGGGAAGGGGAAAAACTGTTTTTT; CDR3aa: CASSLVDREGEKLFF
v_gene: TRBV7-2; j_gene: TRBJ1-3; d_gene: TRBD1; abundance: once; CDR3nt: TGTGCCAGCAGCGACTTACAGGGGGCAGGGGTCTCTGGAAACACCATATATTTT; CDR3aa: CASSDLQGAGVSGNTIYF
v_gene: TRBV5-6; j_gene: TRBJ2-5; d_gene: NA; abundance: NA; CDR3nt: TGTGCCGGCACCCTGGGAGGGGGGTTGTTGCGAAAGACCCAGTACTTC; CDR3aa: CAGTLGGGLLRKTQYF
v_gene: TRBV5-1; j_gene: TRBJ2-3; d_gene: NA; abundance: NA; CDR3nt: TGCGCCAGCAGCTGGACGAGGGAGGCGACAGATACGCAGTATTTT; CDR3aa: CASSWTREATDTQYF
v_gene: TRBV12-3/TRBV12-4; j_gene: TRBJ2-7; d_gene: TRBD2; abundance: NA; CDR3nt: TGTGCCATTAATGGGAGGGGAGTGTACGAGCAGTACTTC; CDR3aa: CAINGRGVYEQYF
v_gene: TRBV6-8; j_gene: TRBJ1-1; d_gene: NA; abundance: NA; CDR3nt: TGTGCCAGCAGTTCACAGGGATCAGGGAACACTGAAGCTTTCTTT; CDR3aa: CASSSQGSGNTEAFF
v_gene: TRBV27; j_gene: TRBJ2-1; d_gene: NA; abundance: once; CDR3nt: TGTGCCAGCACCGGACCTGAGCGTGAGCAGTTCTTC; CDR3aa: CASTGPEREQFF
v_gene: TRBV2; j_gene: TRBJ1-5; d_gene: TRBD1; abundance: once; CDR3nt: TGTGCCAGCAGTAGGACCGGGACAGGGGGCCGCCAGCCCCAGCATTTT; CDR3aa: CASSRTGTGGRQPQHF
v_gene: TRBV13; j_gene: TRBJ2-5; d_gene: TRBD1; abundance: NA; CDR3nt: TGTGCCAGCAGCTACGGACAGGGGACAAGGAAGACCCAGTACTTC; CDR3aa: CASSYGQGTRKTQYF
v_gene: TRBV5-1; j_gene: TRBJ2-5; d_gene: NA; abundance: NA; CDR3nt: TGCGCCAGCAGCTTGGAGGCTAGCTTTGAGACCCAGTACTTC; CDR3aa: CASSLEASFETQYF
v_gene: TRBV6-2/TRBV6-3; j_gene: TRBJ1-2; d_gene: NA; abundance: few; CDR3nt: TGTGCCAGCACTTACGACGTAGGCTATGGCTACACCTTC; CDR3aa: CASTYDVGYGYTF
v_gene: TRBV29-1; j_gene: TRBJ1-2; d_gene: NA; abundance: NA; CDR3nt: TGCAGCGTTGGGATGGTCACCATTAACTATGGCTACACCTTC; CDR3aa: CSVGMVTINYGYTF
v_gene: TRBV9; j_gene: TRBJ2-1; d_gene: NA; abundance: NA; CDR3nt: TGTGCCAGCAGCTCCACGGGGCCCAACTACAATGAGCAGTTCTTC; CDR3aa: CASSSTGPNYNEQFF
v_gene: TRBV5-6; j_gene: TRBJ2-2; d_gene: NA; abundance: NA; CDR3nt: TGTGCCAGCAGCTTGGGCGGCCCCGGGGAGCTGTTTTTT; CDR3aa: CASSLGGPGELFF
v_gene: TRBV15; j_gene: TRBJ1-1; d_gene: NA; abundance: NA; CDR3nt: TGTGCCACCAGCAGAGCTTATCAACTGAACACTGAAGCTTTCTTT; CDR3aa: CATSRAYQLNTEAFF
v_gene: TRBV6-6; j_gene: TRBJ1-2; d_gene: NA; abundance: NA; CDR3nt: TGTGCCAGCAGTTACTCAACGACGGGGGTTCTGGTGGGCTACACCTTC; CDR3aa: CASSYSTTGVLVGYTF
v_gene: TRBV24-1; j_gene: TRBJ1-5; d_gene: NA; abundance: NA; CDR3nt: TGTGCCACCAGTGAGAGGGGCCATAGCAATCAGCCCCAGCATTTT; CDR3aa: CATSERGHSNQPQHF
v_gene: TRBV6-2/TRBV6-3; j_gene: TRBJ1-2; d_gene: NA; abundance: few; CDR3nt: TGTGCCAGCAGTTACTCGAACCCCCTTGGGGGCTACACCTTC; CDR3aa: CASSYSNPLGGYTF
v_gene: TRBV4-2; j_gene: TRBJ2-4; d_gene: NA; abundance: NA; CDR3nt: TGTGCCAGCAGCCAAGATGGGCCTAGCTCCCCTGGGGACATTCAGTACTTC; CDR3aa: CASSQDGPSSPGDIQYF
v_gene: TRBV6-4; j_gene: TRBJ2-1; d_gene: TRBD2; abundance: NA; CDR3nt: TGTGCCAGCAGTGAATCTACTAGCGGGGGCGATGAGCAGTTCTTC; CDR3aa: CASSESTSGGDEQFF
v_gene: TRBV7-9; j_gene: TRBJ1-1; d_gene: NA; abundance: medium-sized; CDR3nt: TGTGCCAGCAGCTTAGTAACGGGGAGAGCTGAAGCTTTCTTT; CDR3aa: CASSLVTGRAEAFF
v_gene: TRBV7-6; j_gene: TRBJ2-1; d_gene: TRBD2; abundance: NA; CDR3nt: TGTGCCAGCAGCTTGGGGGGGTCCCTAAGATACAATGAGCAGTTCTTC; CDR3aa: CASSLGGSLRYNEQFF